Each of the 3 T cell receptor beta chains below was sequenced from the same sample in a study of patients and donors after allogeneic stem cell transplantation. TCRdb ran MiXCR on the RT-PCR reads and lists one entry per CDR3 protein. This table has some 200,000 distinct CDR3 sequences, approximately 41% appearing once. Material: blood, either unsorted or a sorted T cell fraction (not recorded which). These receptors came from a human donor who was either an allogeneic HSCT recipient or a stem cell or donor lymphocyte infusion donor (not recorded which). It is not recorded whose cells these are; they may come from a transplant donor.

Only a few counts were recorded for this clonotype. The genes are TRBV12-3 or TRBV12-4 and TRBJ1-2, with 8 bases aligning to TRBD1. The CDR3 loop spans 17 amino acids. J was trimmed by 1 base and V by 4 bases; bases with no gene match: 11. The CDR3 region is CASSWGTGHLLNYGYTF. CDR3 sequence (DNA): TGTGCCAGCAGTTGGGGGACAGGCCACCTACTTAACTATGGCTACACCTTC.

Only a few counts were recorded for this clonotype. This rearrangement joins TRBV28 to TRBJ2-7, with 9 bases lining up with TRBD2. There are 15 residues in the CDR3. Trimming removed 3 bases from V and 2 bases from J; junction bases left unmatched: 5. Germline loops: CDR1 MDHEN, CDR2 SYDVKM. The CDR3 nucleotides are TGTGCCAGCAGTTTGGAGCGGGAGGTTCCCTACGAGCAGTACTTC. It specifies CASSLEREVPYEQYF. The variable domain in full, completed from reference TRBV28 and TRBJ2-7, reads DVKVTQSSRYLVKRTGEKVFLECVQDMDHENMFWYRQDPGLGLRLIYFSYDVKMKEKGDIPEGYSVSREKKERFSLILESASTNQTSMYLCASSLEREVPYEQYFGPGTRLTVT.

The chain joins TRBV7-9 to TRBJ2-7; possible D gene TRBD1, 6 bases. V lost 5 bases and J 2 bases, leaving 13 bases between the germline ends. CDR1 is SEHNR, CDR2 FQNEAQ, per germline (reference sequence). CDR3 size: 14 residues. CDR3 nucleotide sequence: TGTGCCAGCAGCCATCGGACAGATCCCTACGAGCAGTACTTC. It encodes CASSHRTDPYEQYF.